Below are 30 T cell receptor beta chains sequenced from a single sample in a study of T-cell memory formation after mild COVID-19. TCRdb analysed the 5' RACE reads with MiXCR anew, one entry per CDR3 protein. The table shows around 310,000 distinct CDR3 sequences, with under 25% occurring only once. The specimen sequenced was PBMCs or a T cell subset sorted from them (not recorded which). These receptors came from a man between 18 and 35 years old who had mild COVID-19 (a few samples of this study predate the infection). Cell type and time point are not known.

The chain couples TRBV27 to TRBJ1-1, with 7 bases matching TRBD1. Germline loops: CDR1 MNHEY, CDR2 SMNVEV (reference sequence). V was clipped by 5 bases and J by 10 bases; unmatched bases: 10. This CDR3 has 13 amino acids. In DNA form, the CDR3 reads TGTGCCAGCAGTCGGGCTGACAGGGCCGCAGCTTTCTTT. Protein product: CASSRADRAAAFF.

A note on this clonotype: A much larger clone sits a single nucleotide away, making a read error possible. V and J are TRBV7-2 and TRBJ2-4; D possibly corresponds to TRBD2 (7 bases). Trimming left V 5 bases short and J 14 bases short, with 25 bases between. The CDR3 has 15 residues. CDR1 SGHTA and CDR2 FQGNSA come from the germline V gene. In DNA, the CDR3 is TGTGCCAGCAGCCCAGCGGCGGGGGCGTCGAATTCCAAGTACTTC. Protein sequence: CASSPAAGASNSKYF.

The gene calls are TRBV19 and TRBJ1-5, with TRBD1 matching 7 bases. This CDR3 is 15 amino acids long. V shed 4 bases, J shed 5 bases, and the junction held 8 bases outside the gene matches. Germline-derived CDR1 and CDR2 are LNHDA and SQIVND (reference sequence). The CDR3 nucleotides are TGTGCCAGTAGTAAAGGGGGCTCGGTTCATCAGCCCCAGCATTTT. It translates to CASSKGGSVHQPQHF. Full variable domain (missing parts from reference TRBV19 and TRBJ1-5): DGGITQSPKYLFRKEGQNVTLSCEQNLNHDAMYWYRQDPGQGLRLIYYSQIVNDFQKGDIAEGYSVSREKKESFPLTVTSAQKNPTAFYLCASSKGGSVHQPQHFGDGTRLSIL.

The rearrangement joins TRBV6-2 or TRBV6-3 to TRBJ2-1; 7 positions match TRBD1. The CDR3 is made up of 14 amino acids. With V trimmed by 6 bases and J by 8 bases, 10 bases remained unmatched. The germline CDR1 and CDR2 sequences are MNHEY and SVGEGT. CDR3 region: CASRYTGESDEQFF. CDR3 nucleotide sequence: TGTGCCAGCAGATACACAGGGGAGAGCGATGAGCAGTTCTTC.

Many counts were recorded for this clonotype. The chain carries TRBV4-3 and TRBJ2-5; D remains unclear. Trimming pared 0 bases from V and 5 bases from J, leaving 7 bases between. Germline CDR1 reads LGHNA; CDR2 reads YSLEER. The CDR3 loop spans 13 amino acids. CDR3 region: CASSQDWRETQYF. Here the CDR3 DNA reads TGCGCCAGCAGCCAAGATTGGCGGGAGACCCAGTACTTC.

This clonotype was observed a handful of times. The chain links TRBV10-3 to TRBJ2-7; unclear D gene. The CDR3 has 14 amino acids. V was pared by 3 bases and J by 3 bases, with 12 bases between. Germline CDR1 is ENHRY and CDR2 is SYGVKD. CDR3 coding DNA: TGTGCCATCAGTGATGCGGCCAGCTACTACGAGCAGTACGTC. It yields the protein CAISDAASYYEQYV.

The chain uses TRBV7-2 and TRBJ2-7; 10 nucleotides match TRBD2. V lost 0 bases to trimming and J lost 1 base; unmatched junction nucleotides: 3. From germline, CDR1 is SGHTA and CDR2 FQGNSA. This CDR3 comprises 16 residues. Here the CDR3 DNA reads TGTGCCAGCAGCTTAGCGGGACTAGCGCGTTCCTACGAGCAGTACTTC. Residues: CASSLAGLARSYEQYF.

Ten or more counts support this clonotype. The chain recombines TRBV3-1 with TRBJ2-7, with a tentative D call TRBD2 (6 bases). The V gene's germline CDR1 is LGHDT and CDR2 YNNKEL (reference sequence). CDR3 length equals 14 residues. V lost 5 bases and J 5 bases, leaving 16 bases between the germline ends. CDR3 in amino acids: CASSDSAGGHEQYF. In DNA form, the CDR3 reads TGTGCCAGCAGCGACAGCGCCGGGGGTCACGAGCAGTACTTC.

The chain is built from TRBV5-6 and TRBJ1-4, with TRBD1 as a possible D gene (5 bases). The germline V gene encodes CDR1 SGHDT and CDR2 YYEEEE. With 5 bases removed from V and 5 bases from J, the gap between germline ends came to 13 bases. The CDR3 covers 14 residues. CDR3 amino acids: CASRATEGNEKLFF. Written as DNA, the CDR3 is TGTGCCAGCAGGGCGACAGAGGGCAATGAAAAACTGTTTTTT.

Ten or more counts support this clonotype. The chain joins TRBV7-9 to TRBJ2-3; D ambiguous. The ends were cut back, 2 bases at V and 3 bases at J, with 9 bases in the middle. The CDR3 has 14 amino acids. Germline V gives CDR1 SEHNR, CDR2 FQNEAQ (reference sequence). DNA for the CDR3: TGTGCCAGCAGCTTAAACCAGGTGACAGATACGCAGTATTTT. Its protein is CASSLNQVTDTQYF. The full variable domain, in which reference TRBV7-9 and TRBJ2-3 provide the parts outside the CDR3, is DTGVSQNPRHKITKRGQNVTFRCDPISEHNRLYWYRQTLGQGPEFLTYFQNEAQLEKSRLLSDRFSAERPKGSFSTLEIQRTEQGDSAMYLCASSLNQVTDTQYFGPGTRLTVL.

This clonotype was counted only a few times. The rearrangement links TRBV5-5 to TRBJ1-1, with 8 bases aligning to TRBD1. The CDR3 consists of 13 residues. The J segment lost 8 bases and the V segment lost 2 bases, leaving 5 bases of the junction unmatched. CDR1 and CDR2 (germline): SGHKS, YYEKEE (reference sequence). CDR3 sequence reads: CASSFPGTGEAFF. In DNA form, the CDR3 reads TGTGCCAGCAGCTTCCCCGGGACAGGCGAAGCTTTCTTT.

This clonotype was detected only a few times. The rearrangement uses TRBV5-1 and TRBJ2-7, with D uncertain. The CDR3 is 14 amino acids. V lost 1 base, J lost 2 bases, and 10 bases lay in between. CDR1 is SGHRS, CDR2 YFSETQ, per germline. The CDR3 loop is CASSLRTAAYEQYF. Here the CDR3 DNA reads TGCGCCAGCAGCTTGAGGACGGCAGCCTACGAGCAGTACTTC.

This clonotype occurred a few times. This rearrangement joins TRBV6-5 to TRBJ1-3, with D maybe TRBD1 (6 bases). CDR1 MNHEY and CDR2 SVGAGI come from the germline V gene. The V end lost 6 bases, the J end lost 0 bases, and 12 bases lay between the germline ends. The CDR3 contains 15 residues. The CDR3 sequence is CASSLGQFSGNTIYF. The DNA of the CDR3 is TGTGCCAGCAGCCTCGGACAGTTCTCTGGAAACACCATATATTTT.

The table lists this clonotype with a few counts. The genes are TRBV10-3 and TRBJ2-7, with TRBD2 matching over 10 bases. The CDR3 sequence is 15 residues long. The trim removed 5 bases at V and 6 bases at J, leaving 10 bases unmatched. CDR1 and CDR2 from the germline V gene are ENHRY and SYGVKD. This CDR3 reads CAISSGSGGASEQYV. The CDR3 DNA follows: TGTGCCATCAGTTCGGGGAGCGGGGGGGCAAGCGAGCAGTACGTC.

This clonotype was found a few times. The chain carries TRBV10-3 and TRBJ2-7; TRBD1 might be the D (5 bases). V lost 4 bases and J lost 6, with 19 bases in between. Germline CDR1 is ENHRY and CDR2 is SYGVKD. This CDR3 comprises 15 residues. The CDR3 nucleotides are TGTGCCATCAGTGCCCCCGACAGAAAGCTGGGCGAGCAGTACTTC. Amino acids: CAISAPDRKLGEQYF.

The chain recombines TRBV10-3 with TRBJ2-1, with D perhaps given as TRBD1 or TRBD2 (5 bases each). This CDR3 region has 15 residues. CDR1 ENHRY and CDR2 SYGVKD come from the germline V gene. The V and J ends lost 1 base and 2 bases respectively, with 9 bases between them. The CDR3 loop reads CAISEYGGAYNEQFF. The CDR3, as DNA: TGTGCCATCAGTGAGTATGGGGGAGCCTACAATGAGCAGTTCTTC.

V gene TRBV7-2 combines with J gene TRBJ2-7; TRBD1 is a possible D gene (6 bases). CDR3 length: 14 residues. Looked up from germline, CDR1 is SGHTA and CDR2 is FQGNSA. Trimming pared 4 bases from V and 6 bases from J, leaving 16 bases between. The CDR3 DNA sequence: TGTGCCAGCAGCTCTGGGGGCGGTTCAGTCGAGCAGTACGTC. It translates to CASSSGGGSVEQYV.

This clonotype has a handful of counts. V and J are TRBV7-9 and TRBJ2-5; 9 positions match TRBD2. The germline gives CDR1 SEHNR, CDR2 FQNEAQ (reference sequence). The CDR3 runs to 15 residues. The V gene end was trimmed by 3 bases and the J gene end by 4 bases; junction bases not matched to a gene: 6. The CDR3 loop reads CASSFGTSLRETQYF. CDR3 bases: TGTGCCAGCAGCTTTGGGACTAGCTTGAGAGAGACCCAGTACTTC.

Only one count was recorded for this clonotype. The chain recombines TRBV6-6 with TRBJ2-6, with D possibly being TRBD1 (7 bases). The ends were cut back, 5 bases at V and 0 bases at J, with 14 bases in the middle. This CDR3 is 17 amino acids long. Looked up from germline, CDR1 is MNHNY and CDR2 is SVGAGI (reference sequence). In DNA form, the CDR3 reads TGTGCCAGCAGTAGGGCAGGGGGACTCTCTGGGGCCAACGTCCTGACTTTC. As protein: CASSRAGGLSGANVLTF.

Here the CDR3 DNA reads TGCAGTGCTCGTCCTGGGGGACACTATGGCTACACCTTC. It codes for CSARPGGHYGYTF. This rearrangement joins TRBV20-1 to TRBJ1-2; a weak D match, TRBD1 (5 bases). The CDR3 has 13 residues. V gave up 5 bases and J gave up 3 bases, with 13 bases separating them. Germline V lookup: CDR1 DFQATT, CDR2 SNEGSKA (reference sequence).

CDR3 residues: CASSSPSSGNTIYF. The CDR3 DNA reads TGTGCCAGCAGTTCCCCGTCCTCTGGAAACACCATATATTTT. This rearrangement joins TRBV12-3 or TRBV12-4 to TRBJ1-3; D gene uncertain. The CDR3 sequence is 14 residues long. The V gene lost 4 bases and the J gene lost 0 bases, with 7 bases spanning the gap.

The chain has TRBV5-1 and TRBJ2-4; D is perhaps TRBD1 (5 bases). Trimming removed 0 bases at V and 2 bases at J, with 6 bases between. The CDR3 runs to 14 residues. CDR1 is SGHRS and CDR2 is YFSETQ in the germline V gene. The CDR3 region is CASSLEGTKNIQYF. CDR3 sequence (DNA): TGCGCCAGCAGCTTGGAGGGGACCAAAAACATTCAGTACTTC.

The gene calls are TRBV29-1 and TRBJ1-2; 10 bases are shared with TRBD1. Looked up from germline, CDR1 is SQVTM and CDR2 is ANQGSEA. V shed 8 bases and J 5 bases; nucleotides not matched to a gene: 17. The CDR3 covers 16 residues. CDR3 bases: TGCAGCTCACTCGGACAGGGGGAAGGGGCCAGGTATGGCTACACCTTC. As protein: CSSLGQGEGARYGYTF.

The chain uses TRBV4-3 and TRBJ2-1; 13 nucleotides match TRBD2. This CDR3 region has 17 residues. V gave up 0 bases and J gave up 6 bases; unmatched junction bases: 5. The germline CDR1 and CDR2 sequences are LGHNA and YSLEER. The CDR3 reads CASSQDYGTSGINEQFF. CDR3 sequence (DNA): TGCGCCAGCAGCCAAGATTATGGGACTAGCGGGATCAATGAGCAGTTCTTC.

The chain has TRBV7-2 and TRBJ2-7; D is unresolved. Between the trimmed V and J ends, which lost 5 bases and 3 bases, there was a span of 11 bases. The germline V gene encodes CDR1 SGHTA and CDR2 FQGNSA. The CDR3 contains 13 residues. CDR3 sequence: CASSPRQVYEQYF. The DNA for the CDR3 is TGTGCCAGCAGCCCTCGGCAGGTCTACGAGCAGTACTTC. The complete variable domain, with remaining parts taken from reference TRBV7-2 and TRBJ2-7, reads GAGVSQSPSNKVTEKGKDVELRCDPISGHTALYWYRQSLGQGLEFLIYFQGNSAPDKSGLPSDRFSAERTGGSVSTLTIQRTQQEDSAVYLCASSPRQVYEQYFGPGTRLTVT.

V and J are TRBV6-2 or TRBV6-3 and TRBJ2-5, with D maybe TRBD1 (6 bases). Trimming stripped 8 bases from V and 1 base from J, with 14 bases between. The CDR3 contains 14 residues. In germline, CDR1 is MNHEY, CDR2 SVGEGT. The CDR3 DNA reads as TGTGCCAGCCATACCGGGACAACCCAAGAGACCCAGTACTTC. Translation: CASHTGTTQETQYF.

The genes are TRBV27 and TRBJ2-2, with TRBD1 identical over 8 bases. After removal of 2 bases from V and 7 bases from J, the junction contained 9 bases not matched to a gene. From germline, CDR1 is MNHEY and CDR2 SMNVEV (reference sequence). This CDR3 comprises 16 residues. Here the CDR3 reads CASSLRDRSQNGELFF. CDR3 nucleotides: TGTGCCAGCAGTTTACGGGACAGGAGCCAAAACGGGGAGCTGTTTTTT.

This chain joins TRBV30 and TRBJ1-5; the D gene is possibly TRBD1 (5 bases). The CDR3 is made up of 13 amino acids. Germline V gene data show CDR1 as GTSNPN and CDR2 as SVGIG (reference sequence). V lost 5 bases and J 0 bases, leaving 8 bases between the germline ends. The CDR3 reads CAWGDSSNQPQHF. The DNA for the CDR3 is TGTGCCTGGGGTGACAGTAGCAATCAGCCCCAGCATTTT.

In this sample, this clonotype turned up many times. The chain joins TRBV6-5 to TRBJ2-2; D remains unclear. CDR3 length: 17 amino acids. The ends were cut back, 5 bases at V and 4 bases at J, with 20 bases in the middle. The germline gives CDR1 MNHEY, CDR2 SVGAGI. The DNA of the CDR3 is TGTGCCAGCAGTCTCTACCCCGTGGTGGCCGGCACCGGGGAGCTGTTTTTT. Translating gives CASSLYPVVAGTGELFF.

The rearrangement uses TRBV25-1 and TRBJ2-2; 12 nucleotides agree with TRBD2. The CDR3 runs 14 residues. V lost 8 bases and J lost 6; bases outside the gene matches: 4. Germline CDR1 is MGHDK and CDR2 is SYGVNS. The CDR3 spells CASQRTSGAGELFF. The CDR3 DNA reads TGTGCCAGCCAAAGGACTAGCGGGGCCGGGGAGCTGTTTTTT.